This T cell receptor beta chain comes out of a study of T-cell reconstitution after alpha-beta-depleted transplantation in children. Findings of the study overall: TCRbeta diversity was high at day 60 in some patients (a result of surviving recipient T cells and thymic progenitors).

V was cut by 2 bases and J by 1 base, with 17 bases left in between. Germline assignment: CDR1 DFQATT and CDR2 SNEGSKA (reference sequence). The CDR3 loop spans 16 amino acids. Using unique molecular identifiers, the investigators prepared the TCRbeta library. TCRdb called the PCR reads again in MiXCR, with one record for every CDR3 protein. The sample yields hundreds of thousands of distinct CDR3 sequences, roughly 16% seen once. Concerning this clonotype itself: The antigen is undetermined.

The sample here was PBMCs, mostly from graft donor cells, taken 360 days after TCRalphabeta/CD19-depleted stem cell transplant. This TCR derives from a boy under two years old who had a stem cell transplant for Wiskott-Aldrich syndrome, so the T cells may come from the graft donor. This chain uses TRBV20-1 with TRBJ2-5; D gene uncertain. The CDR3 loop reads CSARSPTRSTQETQYF. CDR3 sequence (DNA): TGCAGTGCTAGATCCCCGACTCGATCCACCCAAGAGACCCAGTACTTC.